Shown below are 5 T cell receptor beta chains from a single sample sequenced in a study of T cell repertoires in cytomegalovirus infection (dated by TCRdb to 2018 to 2020). The sequencing machine was an Illumina HiSeq 1500. TCRdb applied fastp at Q25 and MiXCR to the public reads, then kept only in-frame beta chains. When rows share a CDR3 protein, they turn into one entry using the most common DNA and genes. The sample yields 100,000 to 150,000 distinct CDR3 sequences; around 30% were counted once. The top ten constitute under 70% of the sample. According to the study, the label for this sample's treatment or condition signals: in vitro stimulation with specific CMV peptide epitopes to enrich CMV-specific T cells. For these TCRs, the target antigens are not known. The sequences come from CD8+ T cells from cultured PBMCs, collected from culture after CMV antigen stimulation. The origin of the receptors is a human donor in good health (CMV status not recorded). Some clones in this sample may be carry-over from other donors' samples.

This clonotype was seen only a few times. The junction differs from germline at one of its ends, possibly a read error. The genes are TRBV4-1 and TRBJ1-5; TRBD1 matches at 12 bases. From germline, CDR1 is MGHRA and CDR2 YSYEKL. The CDR3 extends over 16 amino acids. CDR3 nucleotides: TGTGCCAGCAGCCAAGAAGGGGACAGGGGGCAACAGCCCCAGCATTTT. It specifies CASSQEGDRGQQPQHF.

V usage is TRBV28 and J usage is TRBJ2-5; 10 positions match TRBD2. V shed 5 bases and J 5 bases; nucleotides not matched to a gene: 8. The V gene's germline CDR1 is MDHEN and CDR2 SYDVKM. This CDR3 region has 15 residues. The CDR3 DNA reads TGTGCCAGCAGTCCGCGAGCGGGGGGGCTGGAGACCCAGTACTTC. Translated: CASSPRAGGLETQYF.

This sequence joins TRBV19 and TRBJ1-5; D gene uncertain. Trimming cost V 1 base and J 1 base, with 8 bases left between them. CDR3 length: 15 amino acids. CDR1 is LNHDA and CDR2 is SQIVND in the germline V gene (reference sequence). As DNA, the CDR3 is TGTGCCAGTAGTATAGCAGGAGGGAGCAATCAGCCCCAGCATTTT. Amino acid sequence: CASSIAGGSNQPQHF.

This chain uses TRBV3-1 with TRBJ2-7, with TRBD1 as a possible D gene (6 bases). Trimming stripped 4 bases from V and 8 bases from J, with 18 bases between. The germline V gene encodes CDR1 LGHDT and CDR2 YNNKEL (reference sequence). The CDR3 runs 14 residues. Here the CDR3 DNA reads TGTGCCAGCAGCCTAATAGAGGGCAGGGGAAAGCAGTACTTC. Residues: CASSLIEGRGKQYF.

The V call is TRBV6-2 or TRBV6-3, the J call TRBJ2-6; the D is unclear. The ends were cut back, 0 bases at V and 0 bases at J, with 6 bases in the middle. CDR3 length equals 16 residues. Germline CDR1 reads MNHEY; CDR2 reads SVGEGT. The CDR3 region is CASSYSQSSGANVLTF. The DNA for the CDR3 is TGTGCCAGCAGTTACTCCCAAAGCTCTGGGGCCAACGTCCTGACTTTC.